A selection of T cell receptor beta chains follows, all from one sample in a study of T cells in Graves' hyperthyroidism and ophthalmopathy. TCRdb redid the calling of the multiplex PCR reads with MiXCR, one entry per CDR3 protein. The sample includes fewer than 650,000 distinct CDR3 sequences, 40% to 50% of them seen just once. Material for sequencing was peripheral blood or thyroid tissue (not recorded which). Receptors originate from an adult woman with Graves' disease, either hyperthyroidism or ophthalmopathy (not recorded which). Each CDR3 is given with its conserved first and last residue. D genes are given only for firm matches. Size tells how often a clone was seen (once, few, many) or the class of an expanded clone, and some rows leave it out.

J | V | D | size | CDR3 | DNA
TRBJ1-1 | TRBV6-5 | - | many | CASSYSGSSRTEAFF | TGTGCCAGCAGTTACTCAGGCAGTTCAAGGACTGAAGCTTTCTTT
TRBJ2-1 | TRBV7-8 | TRBD2 | few | CASSFGLAGNNEQFF | TGTGCCAGCAGCTTCGGACTAGCGGGAAACAATGAGCAGTTCTTC
TRBJ2-7 | TRBV29-1 | - | - | CSTTGPGYEQYF | TGCAGCACTACCGGGCCAGGCTACGAGCAGTACTTC
TRBJ1-1 | TRBV30 | - | many | CALRGMNTEAFF | TGTGCCCTTCGGGGCATGAACACTGAAGCTTTCTTT
TRBJ1-2 | TRBV7-9 | - | - | CASSSDGGSFTYGYTF | TGTGCCAGCAGCTCTGACGGGGGTTCGTTTACCTACGGCTACACCTTC
TRBJ1-3 | TRBV29-1 | - | - | CSVKGQGNTIYF | TGCAGCGTTAAAGGACAGGGAAACACCATATATTTT
TRBJ1-1 | TRBV10-3 | - | - | CAISEGRANTQAFF | TGTGCCATCAGTGAGGGCAGGGCCAACACTCAAGCTTTCTTT
TRBJ2-7 | TRBV24-1 | TRBD2 | - | CATAGGAGGSDEQYF | TGTGCCACCGCCGGCGGGGCGGGAGGGTCGGACGAGCAGTACTTC
TRBJ2-5 | TRBV28 | TRBD1 | few | CASRNQGARKETQYF | TGTGCCAGCCGAAACCAGGGGGCTCGGAAGGAGACCCAGTACTTC
TRBJ1-1 | TRBV7-9 | TRBD1 | many | CASSVRQGMVNTEAFF | TGTGCCAGCAGCGTAAGACAGGGTATGGTGAATACTGAAGCTTTCTTT
TRBJ2-2 | TRBV2 | TRBD2 | many | CASRTGLAGGATGELFF | TGTGCCAGCAGGACGGGACTAGCGGGAGGGGCCACCGGGGAGCTGTTTTTT
TRBJ2-7 | TRBV10-3 | TRBD1 | once | CAISPSTGADGTYEQYF | TGTGCCATCAGTCCGTCGACAGGGGCTGACGGGACCTACGAGCAGTACTTC
TRBJ1-1 | TRBV11-2 | - | - | CASSFGGRSDPMNTEAFF | TGTGCCAGCAGCTTTGGGGGTCGTAGTGATCCGATGAACACTGAAGCTTTCTTT
TRBJ1-2 | TRBV19 | - | - | CATRTENYGYTF | TGTGCCACAAGGACAGAAAACTATGGCTACACCTTC
TRBJ1-1 | TRBV7-9 | TRBD1 | - | CASSMTPGQEASF | TGTGCCAGCAGCATGACGCCGGGACAGGAAGCTTCCTTT
TRBJ1-3 | TRBV7-9 | - | few | CASSQLELGSNTIYF | TGTGCCAGCAGCCAGCTGGAACTGGGGAGTAACACCATATATTTT
TRBJ2-7 | TRBV7-7 | TRBD2 | few | CASSLGLAGMNEQYF | TGTGCTAGCAGCTTAGGGCTAGCGGGAATGAACGAGCAGTACTTC
TRBJ2-2 | TRBV7-2 | TRBD1 | - | CASSLRGEDRTTGELFF | TGTGCCAGCAGCTTACGCGGTGAGGACAGGACCACCGGGGAGCTGTTTTTT
TRBJ2-7 | TRBV9 | - | many | CASSVTAGAYEQYF | TGTGCCAGCAGCGTCACGGCAGGGGCCTACGAGCAGTACTTC
TRBJ2-7 | TRBV19 | - | many | CASSIGQATREQYF | TGTGCCAGTAGTATCGGCCAGGCTACTCGCGAGCAGTACTTC
TRBJ1-6 | TRBV7-2 | - | - | CASSTRVSAYNSPLHF | TGTGCCAGCAGCACGAGGGTTAGCGCCTATAATTCACCCCTCCACTTT
TRBJ1-1 | TRBV21-1 | - | - | CASSTTWGEGAEAFF | -
TRBJ2-7 | TRBV2 | TRBD2 | - | CASSAKSLAETYEQYF | TGTGCCAGCAGTGCTAAGAGTCTAGCGGAGACCTACGAGCAGTACTTC
TRBJ1-1 | TRBV29-1 | - | - | CSVEGLAFF | TGCAGCGTTGAGGGTCTTGCTTTCTTT
TRBJ2-7 | TRBV12-3/TRBV12-4 | - | - | CASSRDSRSNEQYF | TGTGCCAGCTCACGTGACAGCCGGTCAAACGAGCAGTACTTC
TRBJ2-7 | TRBV11-2 | - | - | CASSRGGVQGGNEQYF | TGTGCCAGCAGTCGAGGCGGGGTGCAGGGAGGCAACGAGCAGTACTTC
TRBJ1-1 | TRBV7-3 | - | - | CASSSVGGMNTEAFF | TGTGCCAGCAGCTCCGTCGGGGGGATGAACACTGAAGCTTTCTTT
TRBJ1-6 | TRBV20-1 | - | many | CSARDPADGDNSPLHF | TGCAGTGCTAGAGATCCCGCCGACGGTGATAATTCACCCCTCCACTTT
TRBJ2-5 | TRBV20-1 | - | many | CSAQDFLGETQYF | TGCAGTGCTCAGGACTTCCTGGGAGAGACCCAGTACTTC
TRBJ1-6 | TRBV15 | TRBD1 | few | CATSRDRTGTRSPLHF | TGTGCCACCAGCAGAGACCGGACAGGGACGAGATCACCCCTCCACTTT
TRBJ1-6 | TRBV2 | - | - | CASSARTRNSPLHF | TGTGCCAGCAGCGCCCGGACCAGGAATTCACCCCTCCACTTT
TRBJ1-6 | TRBV20-1 | - | many | CSARETGLNSPLHF | TGCAGTGCCAGGGAGACAGGACTTAATTCACCCCTCCACTTT
TRBJ1-1 | TRBV20-1 | - | few | CSALWENTEAFF | TGCAGTGCGCTGTGGGAGAACACTGAAGCTTTCTTT
TRBJ1-2 | TRBV12-3/TRBV12-4 | - | many | CASSFQGGSGYTF | TGTGCCAGCAGTTTTCAGGGTGGCAGTGGCTACACCTTC
TRBJ1-5 | TRBV6-2/TRBV6-3 | - | - | CASSPGDSNQPQHF | TGTGCCAGCTCCCCCGGGGATAGCAATCAGCCCCAGCATTTT
TRBJ1-2 | TRBV6-5 | TRBD1 | many | CASSYLNRGLNNYGYTF | TGTGCCAGCAGTTATCTAAACAGGGGGCTAAATAACTATGGCTACACCTTC
TRBJ2-5 | TRBV24-1 | - | many | CATSVPGSQETQYF | TGTGCCACCAGTGTTCCAGGTTCACAAGAGACCCAGTACTTC
TRBJ1-1 | TRBV29-1 | - | many | CSGGRNTEAFF | TGCAGCGGCGGACGGAACACTGAAGCTTTCTTT
TRBJ1-1 | TRBV11-2 | - | many | CASSLGTIKTSNTEAFF | TGTGCCAGCAGCTTAGGTACCATAAAAACTTCGAACACTGAAGCTTTCTTT
TRBJ2-7 | TRBV7-8 | TRBD1 | - | CASSLGYRGRYEQYF | TGTGCCAGCAGCTTAGGGTACAGGGGTCGCTACGAGCAGTACTTC
TRBJ1-1 | TRBV2 | - | - | CASVGAGANTEAFF | TGTGCCAGCGTGGGGGCAGGCGCTAACACTGAAGCTTTCTTT
TRBJ1-3 | TRBV20-1 | - | many | CSARDRVSGGNTIYF | TGCAGTGCCCGAGATAGAGTATCCGGTGGAAACACCATATATTTT
TRBJ2-7 | TRBV24-1 | - | - | CATSKTNEQYF | TGTGCCACCAGTAAAACCAATGAGCAGTACTTC
TRBJ2-7 | TRBV5-1 | TRBD2 | - | CASSQASGSRLEQYF | TGCGCCAGCAGCCAAGCTAGCGGGAGTAGGCTCGAGCAGTACTTC
TRBJ1-5 | TRBV20-1 | - | - | CSASFRGSQPQHF | TGCAGTGCTAGTTTCCGAGGAAGTCAGCCCCAGCATTTT
TRBJ2-7 | TRBV10-3 | - | - | CAISEGLAYEQYF | TGTGCCATCAGTGAGGGACTCGCCTACGAGCAGTACTTC
TRBJ1-1 | TRBV12-3/TRBV12-4 | TRBD1 | - | CASSLMTGAGRVTEAFF | TGTGCCAGCAGTTTAATGACAGGGGCGGGGCGGGTCACTGAAGCTTTCTTT
TRBJ2-7 | TRBV2 | - | many | CASIEERASYEQYF | TGTGCCAGCATCGAAGAAAGGGCTAGCTACGAGCAGTACTTC
TRBJ1-2 | TRBV11-2 | - | - | CASSLESRQAVNYGYTF | TGTGCCAGCAGCTTAGAGTCCCGACAGGCAGTTAACTATGGCTACACCTTC
TRBJ1-2 | TRBV9 | - | - | CASSHPGDGNYGYTF | TGCGCCAGCAGCCACCCAGGGGACGGAAATTATGGCTACACCTTC
TRBJ1-1 | TRBV4-1 | - | many | CASSQAGPMMNTEAFF | TGCGCCAGCAGCCAAGCAGGGCCTATGATGAACACTGAAGCTTTCTTT
TRBJ2-2 | TRBV20-1 | TRBD2 | few | CSAYRPSGLAGGTPNTGELFF | TGCAGTGCTTACCGACCGTCAGGACTAGCGGGAGGGACTCCGAACACCGGGGAGCTGTTTTTT
TRBJ1-5 | TRBV6-1 | TRBD1 | - | CASRGDRLEPQHF | TGTGCCAGCAGGGGGGACAGGTTAGAGCCCCAGCATTTT
TRBJ1-5 | TRBV4-1 | TRBD1 | - | CASSQGTGGVNQPQHF | TGCGCCAGCAGCCAAGGGACAGGGGGCGTCAATCAGCCCCAGCATTTT
TRBJ1-1 | TRBV10-3 | - | - | CAISKTTGQGTEAFF | TGTGCCATCAGTAAAACGACCGGCCAGGGCACTGAAGCTTTCTTT
TRBJ2-7 | TRBV29-1 | TRBD1 | once | CSVEGTGVDEQYF | TGCAGCGTAGAAGGGACAGGGGTCGACGAGCAGTACTTC